These 24 T cell receptor beta chains share one sample of origin, sequenced in a study of blood T cell repertoires in COVID-19 (dated by TCRdb to 2018 to 2021). The method was the immunoSEQ multiplex PCR assay. Held by TCRdb, this immuneACCESS table contains in-frame sequences only and omits some clones. Under half of the omission traces to an unresolved V gene where checked; the cause of the rest is unknown. The sample contains under 200,000 clones, 85% of them found a single time. The ten most abundant clones make up around 4.9% of the sample. Specimen: peripheral blood. The receptors derive from an elderly woman with acute or convalescent COVID-19.

This clone was detected a few times. This chain links TRBV30 with TRBJ1-1, with 7 bases that match TRBD1. Germline loops: CDR1 GTSNPN, CDR2 SVGIG (reference sequence). Unmatched junction bases numbered 4, after V lost 2 bases and J lost 1 base. There are 14 residues in the CDR3. The CDR3 is CAWSLGQRNTEAFF. The DNA of the CDR3 is TGTGCCTGGAGTTTGGGACAGAGGAACACTGAAGCTTTCTTT.

This rearrangement joins TRBV6-1 to TRBJ1-2, with D unclear. V shed 8 bases and J shed 1 base, with 8 bases lying between them. CDR1 and CDR2 (germline): MNHNS, SASEGT. There are 12 residues in the CDR3. The CDR3 protein is CASFAVNYGYTF. In DNA, the CDR3 is TGTGCCAGCTTTGCGGTTAACTATGGCTACACCTTC.

This clone has only one observation. The chain links TRBV9 to TRBJ2-7, with 8 positions matching TRBD2. Germline V gives CDR1 SGDLS, CDR2 YYNGEE. The CDR3 is 14 amino acids. V was pared by 0 bases and J by 3 bases, with 2 bases of the junction left unmatched. The CDR3 here is CASSVGRGDYEQYF. For the CDR3, the DNA is TGTGCCAGCAGCGTAGGGCGGGGGGACTACGAGCAGTACTTC.

As concerns this clone: Other nucleotide sequences from this sample produce the same CDR3. CDR3 DNA sequence: TGTGCCAGCAGCTTCCGCGGGACCACAGATACGCAGTATTTT. Amino acid sequence: CASSFRGTTDTQYF. The V call is TRBV7-8, the J call TRBJ2-3, with D perhaps TRBD2 (6 bases). The germline gives CDR1 SGHVS, CDR2 FQNEAQ. V lost 3 bases, J lost 2 bases, and 9 bases lay in between. The CDR3 has 14 amino acids.

The genes are TRBV5-1 and TRBJ2-7; 8 positions agree with TRBD1. This CDR3 has 14 residues. Germline-derived CDR1 and CDR2 are SGHRS and YFSETQ. V trimming: 4 bases; J trimming: 6 bases; junction bases outside the gene matches: 9. CDR3 sequence (DNA): TGCGCCAGCAGCCTTGACAGGGGAGGTTCCGAGCAGTACTTC. Protein: CASSLDRGGSEQYF.

This chain uses TRBV6-6 with TRBJ1-2; 9 nucleotides match TRBD1. After removal of 4 bases from V and 7 bases from J, the junction contained 7 bases not matched to a gene. The CDR3 totals 14 residues. Germline CDR1 is MNHNY and CDR2 is SVGAGI (reference sequence). The CDR3 DNA follows: TGTGCCAGCAGTTCTCCCAGACAGGGGGGTGGCTACACCTTC. As protein: CASSSPRQGGGYTF.

The chain joins TRBV19 to TRBJ1-5, with 7 bases matching TRBD1. V was clipped by 5 bases and J by 5 bases; unmatched bases: 15. CDR1 is LNHDA and CDR2 is SQIVND in the germline V gene (reference sequence). This CDR3 comprises 17 residues. The DNA for the CDR3 is TGTGCCAGTAGTCTCCGATTTAAGACAGGGTGGGATCAGCCCCAGCATTTT. Amino acids: CASSLRFKTGWDQPQHF.

The chain employs TRBV27 and TRBJ2-7; 10 nucleotides align to TRBD1. V trimming: 5 bases; J trimming: 4 bases; junction bases outside the gene matches: 8. The CDR3 totals 15 residues. Looked up from germline, CDR1 is MNHEY and CDR2 is SMNVEV (reference sequence). The CDR3 protein is CASSPHPGQGYEQYF. CDR3 nucleotide sequence: TGTGCCAGCAGTCCCCATCCGGGACAGGGGTACGAGCAGTACTTC.

The J gene is TRBJ2-1, the V gene TRBV7-9, with a possible D match to TRBD1 (6 bases). The CDR3 is 16 amino acids. The V and J ends lost 5 bases and 4 bases respectively, with 18 bases between them. Germline V lookup: CDR1 SEHNR, CDR2 FQNEAQ (reference sequence). CDR3: CASSPRTTGIYNEQFF. In DNA form, the CDR3 reads TGTGCCAGCAGCCCGCGGACCACAGGGATATACAATGAGCAGTTCTTC. The full variable domain, in which reference TRBV7-9 and TRBJ2-1 provide the parts outside the CDR3, is DTGVSQNPRHKITKRGQNVTFRCDPISEHNRLYWYRQTLGQGPEFLTYFQNEAQLEKSRLLSDRFSAERPKGSFSTLEIQRTEQGDSAMYLCASSPRTTGIYNEQFFGPGTRLTVL.

The rearrangement joins TRBV11-2 to TRBJ2-1; D is unresolved. This CDR3 spans 14 amino acids. Trimming pared 4 bases from V and 0 bases from J, leaving 7 bases between. From germline, CDR1 is SGHAT and CDR2 FQNNGV. CDR3: CASSYILSYNEQFF. The CDR3 DNA reads as TGTGCCAGCAGCTACATCCTCTCCTACAATGAGCAGTTCTTC.

The chain employs TRBV2 and TRBJ2-7, with no clear D. The CDR3 covers 12 residues. Germline V gives CDR1 SNHLY, CDR2 FYNNEI. Trimming pared 6 bases from V and 0 bases from J, leaving 6 bases between. CDR3 bases: TGTGCCAGCAGGGAGAGCTCCTACGAGCAGTACTTC. As protein: CASRESSYEQYF.

The V gene is TRBV6-5, the J gene TRBJ1-6; no definite D call. V was shortened by 6 bases and J by 3 bases, with 12 bases between the two germline ends. This CDR3 has 15 residues. Germline assignment: CDR1 MNHEY and CDR2 SVGAGI. The CDR3, as DNA: TGTGCCAGCAGACTCGAGTTCGGCTATAATTCACCCCTCCACTTT. Translation: CASRLEFGYNSPLHF.

The gene calls are TRBV11-3 and TRBJ2-1; 9 nucleotides align to TRBD2. The CDR3 has 15 amino acids. In germline, CDR1 is SGHNT, CDR2 YENEEA. Trimming removed 6 bases from V and 1 base from J; junction bases left unmatched: 4. In DNA, the CDR3 is TGTGCCAGCAGTTCAAGCGGGAGGTCCTACAATGAGCAGTTCTTC. This gives the protein CASSSSGRSYNEQFF. Filled out from reference TRBV11-3 and TRBJ2-1, the complete variable domain reads EAGVVQSPRYKIIEKKQPVAFWCNPISGHNTLYWYLQNLGQGPELLIRYENEEAVDDSQLPKDRFSAERLKGVDSTLKIQPAELGDSAVYLCASSSSGRSYNEQFFGPGTRLTVL.

This clone has only one observation. In DNA form, the CDR3 reads TGTGCCAGCAGCTCCAAACAGGGGGCCGGAGATACGCAGTATTTT. As protein: CASSSKQGAGDTQYF. The gene calls are TRBV5-4 and TRBJ2-3; the match to TRBD1 covers 9 bases. The germline gives CDR1 SGHNT, CDR2 YYREEE (reference sequence). The trim removed 3 bases at V and 5 bases at J, leaving 7 bases unmatched. CDR3 size: 15 residues.

The genes are TRBV5-6 and TRBJ2-5; 8 bases agree with TRBD2. Trimming at V came to 3 bases and at J to 5 bases, leaving 12 bases not matched to a gene. The CDR3 covers 16 residues. Germline V gene lookup returns CDR1 SGHDT and CDR2 YYEEEE. Here the CDR3 reads CASSSPWLAGAETQYF. CDR3 DNA: TGTGCCAGCAGCTCCCCCTGGCTAGCGGGCGCGGAGACCCAGTACTTC.

This chain uses TRBV16 with TRBJ1-2, with 8 bases matching TRBD1. The trim removed 0 bases at V and 8 bases at J, leaving 8 bases unmatched. Germline V gene lookup returns CDR1 KGHSY and CDR2 FQNENV. The CDR3 has 15 amino acids. CDR3 sequence: CASSQSADRVGGYTF. CDR3 DNA sequence: TGTGCCAGCAGCCAATCGGCGGACAGGGTGGGCGGCTACACCTTC.

CDR3: CASSLASLGLSNYGYTF. CDR3 DNA sequence: TGTGCCAGCAGCTTGGCCTCTTTGGGACTCTCTAACTATGGCTACACCTTC. The chain couples TRBV5-5 to TRBJ1-2, with a weak D call TRBD1 (5 bases). CDR1 SGHKS and CDR2 YYEKEE come from the germline V gene (reference sequence). V lost 0 bases, J lost 0 bases, and 15 bases lay in between. This CDR3 is built from 17 residues.

This clone was recorded only once. The chain links TRBV21-1 to TRBJ2-6; TRBD1 is the table's D call and was not checked against the DNA. TRBV21-1 is labeled a pseudogene. There are 17 residues in the CDR3. The CDR3 is CASSNWQGTVGANVLTF. CDR3 coding DNA: TGTGCCAGCAGCAATTGGCAGGGAACTGTTGGGGCCAACGTCCTGACTTTC.

This clone was picked up a small number of times. The rearrangement joins TRBV6-4 to TRBJ1-2; D is uncertain. The CDR3 runs to 13 residues. Germline V gene sequence: CDR1 MRHNA, CDR2 SNTAGT. Trimming cost V 6 bases and J 2 bases, with 10 bases left between them. For the CDR3, the DNA is TGTGCCAGCAGGGGCCCTCCCAACTATGGCTACACCTTC. This translates into CASRGPPNYGYTF.

The chain couples TRBV2 to TRBJ2-2; maybe TRBD2 (6 bases). Trimming removed 7 bases at V and 4 bases at J, with 16 bases between. The CDR3 spans 15 residues. CDR1 and CDR2 from the germline V gene are SNHLY and FYNNEI. The CDR3 sequence: CASTLVAGLTGELFF. CDR3 DNA sequence: TGTGCCAGCACCCTCGTCGCGGGGCTCACCGGGGAGCTGTTTTTT.

The chain links TRBV6-5 to TRBJ2-3, with TRBD2 matching over 13 bases. The germline V gene encodes CDR1 MNHEY and CDR2 SVGAGI. CDR3 length: 14 amino acids. V shed 6 bases, J shed 5 bases, and the junction held 2 bases outside the gene matches. The CDR3 is CASRLAGGLDTQYF. CDR3 nucleotide sequence: TGTGCCAGCAGACTAGCGGGAGGGTTAGATACGCAGTATTTT.

This clone came up once. One end of the junction varies from germline; a read error may be responsible. V gene TRBV5-4 combines with J gene TRBJ2-7; no reliable D call. This CDR3 contains 12 residues. The germline gives CDR1 SGHNT, CDR2 YYREEE (reference sequence). The CDR3 coding sequence is TGTGCCAGCAGCGTAGATCGTTCTAACCCACTATTC. Protein: CASSVDRSNPLF.

The rearrangement joins TRBV3-1 (or the pseudogene TRBV3-2) to TRBJ1-2; D unresolved. Germline V gene data show CDR1 as LGHDT and CDR2 as YNNKEL (reference sequence). The V end lost 2 bases, the J end lost 3 bases, and 7 bases lay between the germline ends. The CDR3 runs 13 residues. CDR3 in DNA: TGTGCCAGCAGCCAACGGTACGACTATGGCTACACCTTC. This sequence encodes CASSQRYDYGYTF.

This clone was seen a single time. J is TRBJ1-1 and V is TRBV4-3; D perhaps matches TRBD1 (5 bases). V was cut by 3 bases and J by 5 bases, with 10 bases left in between. The CDR3 runs to 13 residues. CDR1 LGHNA and CDR2 YSLEER come from the germline V gene. The CDR3 here is CASSQDIRTEAFF. The CDR3 DNA sequence: TGCGCCAGCAGCCAGGACATACGTACTGAAGCTTTCTTT.